This record concerns one TCR beta chain sequence. Its specificity is unknown. The germline V and J ends were trimmed by 4 bases and 0 bases, with 15 bases remaining between them. Germline CDR1 KGHSH, CDR2 LQKENI. The CDR3 totals 16 residues. This specimen belongs to a study of T cell responses to AZD1222 COVID-19 vaccine. Clones were read by immunoSEQ multiplex PCR, and TCRdb kept only the in-frame ones, dropping some. The data contain 110,000 or so clones, 88% of them singletons. Study-wide findings and caveats: Baseline antibody screening turned up just six or seven seropositive AZD1222 recipients. Unmutated regions of variants are reportedly targeted by nearly half of spike-specific TCRs. Repertoires were collected only later (after the peak T cell response had occurred).

The sequencing used peripheral blood, collected 28 days after the second AZD1222 dose. This chain uses TRBV18 with TRBJ1-2; D is undetermined. The TCR originated in an adult who received the AZD1222 COVID-19 vaccine. The CDR3 nucleotides are TGTGCCAGCTCACTGAGTCCCGGCTTAGCTAACTATGGCTACACCTTC. As protein: CASSLSPGLANYGYTF.